The sequence of this T cell receptor (beta chain) was determined in a study of technical replicates of blood from several donors. Assay: immunoSEQ multiplex PCR; the TCRdb copy retains only in-frame clones and omits some. Among 50,000 to 70,000 clones, 93% were seen once, and the ten largest hold 4.2%. V dropped 3 bases and J dropped 9; count of bases not matched to a gene: 10. There are 17 residues in the CDR3. Germline V gene data show CDR1 as SGHRS and CDR2 as YFSETQ. The TCR sequence derives from a human donor in good health. Some clones in this sample may be carry-over from other donors' samples. The rearrangement links TRBV5-1 to TRBJ2-3; 16 bases map to TRBD2. Sequenced sample: PBMCs. As DNA, the CDR3 is TGCGCCAGCAGCTACTCCGGGACTAGCGGGGGGGCTGGCACGCAGTATTTT. Translated, it gives CASSYSGTSGGAGTQYF.